Detailed here is one TCR beta chain. In germline, CDR1 is SGHTA, CDR2 FQGNSA. With 2 bases clipped from V and 2 bases from J, the junction kept 16 bases outside the gene matches. The CDR3 has 19 residues. TCRdb's table, derived via immunoSEQ multiplex PCR, lists solely in-frame clones and lacks some. The sample shows almost 700,000 clones, around 92% of them seen only once. This entry comes from a study of shared clonotypes between healthy human individuals. Terminally differentiated effector memory CD45RA+ cells were excluded by CCR7 positive selection of CD45RO-negative cells. The chain uses TRBV7-2 and TRBJ2-3; 7 nucleotides agree with TRBD2. Sequencing was done on a sample of naive CD8+ T cells sorted from blood. The receptor's source is a man aged 25-40 years in good health. The CDR3 DNA follows: TGTGCCAGCAGCTTACCCGGGGCTTGGGGGACTACCGACACAGATACGCAGTATTTT. As protein: CASSLPGAWGTTDTDTQYF.